This TCR beta chain was documented in a study of T-cell reconstitution after alpha-beta-depleted transplantation in children. Construction of the TCRbeta library involved unique molecular identifiers. Each CDR3 protein gets one entry after TCRdb re-called the PCR reads with MiXCR. The sample records about 580,000 distinct CDR3 sequences, more than 20% being singletons. In germline, CDR1 is SQVTM, CDR2 ANQGSEA. The CDR3 extends over 14 amino acids. V shed 0 bases, J shed 7 bases, and the junction held 8 bases outside the gene matches. This clonotype was recorded a few times. Its antigen is currently unknown. General study results and limits: Newly produced T cells mostly provided counts and TCRbeta diversity after one year, as hyperexpanded clones declined.

The TCR was taken from a boy under two years old who had a stem cell transplant for acute myeloid leukemia, so the T cells may come from the graft donor. V gene TRBV29-1 combines with J gene TRBJ1-2; 7 bases agree with TRBD1. Sample: PBMCs, mostly from graft donor cells, taken 360 days after TCRalphabeta/CD19-depleted stem cell transplant. CDR3 protein: CSVEDRRQGGGYTF. The CDR3 bases are TGCAGCGTTGAAGATAGGCGACAGGGAGGTGGCTACACCTTC.